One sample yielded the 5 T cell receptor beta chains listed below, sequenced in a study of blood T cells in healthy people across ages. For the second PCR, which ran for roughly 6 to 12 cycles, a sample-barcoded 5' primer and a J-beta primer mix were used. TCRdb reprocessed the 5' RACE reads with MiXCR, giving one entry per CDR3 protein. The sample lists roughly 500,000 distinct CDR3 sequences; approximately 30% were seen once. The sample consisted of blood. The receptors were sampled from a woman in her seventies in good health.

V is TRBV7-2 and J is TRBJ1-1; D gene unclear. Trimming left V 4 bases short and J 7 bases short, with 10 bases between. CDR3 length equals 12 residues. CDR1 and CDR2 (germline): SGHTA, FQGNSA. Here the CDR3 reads CASSSFWSEAFF. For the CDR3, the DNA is TGTGCCAGCAGCTCATTTTGGAGTGAAGCTTTCTTT.

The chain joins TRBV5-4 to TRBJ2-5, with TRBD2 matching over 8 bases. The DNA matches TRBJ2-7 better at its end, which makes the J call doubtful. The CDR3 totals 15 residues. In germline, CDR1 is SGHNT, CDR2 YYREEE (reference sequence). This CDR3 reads CASSLRTSRVFEQYF. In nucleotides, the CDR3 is TGTGCCAGCAGCTTGAGGACTAGCAGAGTCTTCGAGCAGTACTTC.

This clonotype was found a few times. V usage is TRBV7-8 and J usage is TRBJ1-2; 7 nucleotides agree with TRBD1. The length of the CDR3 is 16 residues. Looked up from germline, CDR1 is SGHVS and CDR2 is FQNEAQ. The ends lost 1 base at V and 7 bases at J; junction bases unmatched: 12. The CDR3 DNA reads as TGTGCCAGCAGCTTAGAAGGACAGGCGTCTAGTCTTGGCTACACCTTC. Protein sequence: CASSLEGQASSLGYTF.

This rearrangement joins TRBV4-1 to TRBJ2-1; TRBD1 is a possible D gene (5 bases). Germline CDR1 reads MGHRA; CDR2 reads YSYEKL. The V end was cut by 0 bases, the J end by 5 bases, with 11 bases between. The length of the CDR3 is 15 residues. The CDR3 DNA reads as TGCGCCAGCAGCCAAGATCAGGGCACCCACAATGAGCAGTTCTTC. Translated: CASSQDQGTHNEQFF.

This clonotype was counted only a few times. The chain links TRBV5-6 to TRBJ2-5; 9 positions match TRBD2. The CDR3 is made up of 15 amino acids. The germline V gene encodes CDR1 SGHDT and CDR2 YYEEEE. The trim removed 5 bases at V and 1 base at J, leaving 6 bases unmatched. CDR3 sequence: CASRNERGAQETQYF. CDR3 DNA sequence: TGTGCCAGCAGGAACGAGCGGGGGGCCCAAGAGACCCAGTACTTC.